This record concerns one TCR beta chain sequence. Its matching antigen is unknown. The data belong to a study of CD4 T cells in relation to SARS-CoV-2 and coronaviruses. Overall study context: No peptide or an HIV-1 Nef peptide pool served as negative control.

Before the COVID-19 pandemic, during about 2011-2019, CD4+ T cells were taken from unexposed donors. CD4+ T cells were isolated from the cells after about ten days of culture. Each well had a few million PBMCs in approximately 5% human AB serum with IL-2. General observations from the study: The cross-reactivity analysis covered only spike protein, not other viral proteins.

Produced via immunoSEQ multiplex PCR; TCRdb's table is partial and in-frame only. The sample contains more than 15,000 clones, about four fifths of which appear only once. Germline CDR1 reads MGHDK; CDR2 reads SYGVNS. Trimming cost V 4 bases and J 9 bases; bases outside gene matches: 12. This CDR3 spans 16 amino acids. The TCR was taken from a human donor in good health. Material: CD4+ T cells from PBMCs, cultured in vitro. The rearrangement uses TRBV25-1 and TRBJ2-1; TRBD2 matches 10 bases. The CDR3 reads CASSAALAGARGEQFF. The DNA for the CDR3 is TGTGCCAGCAGTGCCGCCCTAGCGGGAGCCCGAGGTGAGCAGTTCTTC.